This T cell receptor beta chain was sequenced in a study of patients and donors after allogeneic stem cell transplantation. Ten or more counts support this clonotype. Trimming left V 5 bases short and J 4 bases short, with 9 bases between. The CDR3 covers 14 residues. Germline CDR1 SGHTA, CDR2 FQGNSA. Each CDR3 protein is one row after TCRdb ran MiXCR on the RT-PCR reads. The sample yields hundreds of thousands of distinct CDR3 sequences, 11% to 15% seen once. The clonotype was recovered from a human donor who was either an allogeneic HSCT recipient or a stem cell or donor lymphocyte infusion donor (not recorded which). It is not recorded whose cells these are; they may come from a transplant donor. The sample comprised blood, either unsorted or a sorted T cell fraction (not recorded which). The chain recombines TRBV7-2 with TRBJ1-6; no clear D gene. Written as DNA, the CDR3 is TGTGCCAGCAGCCCTACAGAATATAATTCACCCCTCCACTTT. As protein: CASSPTEYNSPLHF.